The clone carrying this T cell receptor (beta chain) was counted only a few times. Its antigen is as yet unknown. This sample was taken from a study of CD8+ T cells in alopecia areata. The treatment is: oral pan-JAK inhibitor, 5-10 mg twice daily. General study points: With one nonresponder, baseline CD8+ expansion's link to response remains uncertain. The study found higher clonality in lesional than normal scalp, especially in alopecia totalis/universalis.

Germline V lookup: CDR1 SEHNR, CDR2 FQNEAQ (reference sequence). Trimming took off 1 base at V and 6 bases at J, with 4 bases between the two ends. There are 12 residues in the CDR3. As the sequencing template, cDNA was produced by extracting RNA and reverse transcribing it. The protocol was immunoSEQ multiplex PCR, while the TCRdb copy is restricted to in-frame clones and leaves out a portion. Found here are about 110,000 clones, roughly 84% of them singletons; the top ten hold around 25%. This sequence originates from a human donor with alopecia areata. Sequenced material: CD8+ T cells sorted from blood, taken at week 24, from a patient treated with tofacitinib. V usage is TRBV7-9 and J usage is TRBJ2-1; D is uncertain. This CDR3 reads CASSLVGNEQFF. The CDR3 nucleotides are TGTGCCAGCAGCTTAGTGGGCAATGAGCAGTTCTTC.